One and the same sample provided the 16 T cell receptor beta chains below, sequenced in a study of blood T cell repertoires in COVID-19. The protocol was immunoSEQ multiplex PCR, while the TCRdb copy is restricted to in-frame clones and leaves out a portion. Among 150,000 to 200,000 clones listed, 80% to 90% were seen once. The sample consisted of peripheral blood. These receptors were taken from a human donor with active or convalescent COVID-19. The donor label of this sample is uncertain.

V and J are TRBV7-6 and TRBJ2-7, with 9 bases that match TRBD2. CDR1 is SGHVS, CDR2 FNYEAQ, per germline. The CDR3 spans 15 residues. Trimming cost V 4 bases and J 2 bases; bases outside gene matches: 6. CDR3 residues: CASSSLAGFTYEQYF. CDR3 sequence (DNA): TGTGCCAGCAGCTCTCTAGCGGGATTCACCTACGAGCAGTACTTC.

The chain has TRBV13 and TRBJ2-2; perhaps TRBD2 as D (5 bases). The germline V and J ends were trimmed by 5 bases and 4 bases, with 17 bases remaining between them. The CDR3 contains 16 residues. Germline CDR1 is PRHDT and CDR2 is FYEKMQ (reference sequence). This CDR3 reads CASSVLGSPSTGELFF. In nucleotides, the CDR3 is TGTGCCAGCAGCGTCTTGGGGAGCCCGTCCACCGGGGAGCTGTTTTTT.

The chain employs TRBV29-1 and TRBJ2-4, with 8 bases aligning to TRBD1. After removal of 2 bases from V and 9 bases from J, the junction contained 12 bases not matched to a gene. This CDR3 is built from 15 residues. Germline lookup yields CDR1 SQVTM and CDR2 ANQGSEA. CDR3 sequence: CSVETPTGARGIQYF. Written as DNA, the CDR3 is TGCAGCGTTGAAACCCCGACAGGGGCAAGGGGCATTCAGTACTTC.

This clone was recorded only once. V is TRBV6-4 and J is TRBJ2-1, with 8 bases matching TRBD1. Germline V gene lookup returns CDR1 MRHNA and CDR2 SNTAGT. The V gene end was trimmed by 0 bases and the J gene end by 3 bases; junction bases not matched to a gene: 4. The CDR3 consists of 16 residues. DNA of the CDR3: TGTGCCAGCAGTGACTCGGACAGGGAAAGCTACAATGAGCAGTTCTTC. This sequence encodes CASSDSDRESYNEQFF.

The CDR3 DNA sequence: TGCGCCAGCAGCCCGGAGACAGGGAATGAGCAGTTCTTC. Protein product: CASSPETGNEQFF. V is TRBV4-3 and J is TRBJ2-1; 7 nucleotides align to TRBD1. The CDR3 spans 13 residues. The germline gives CDR1 LGHNA, CDR2 YSLEER. V lost 4 bases and J lost 7; bases outside the gene matches: 4.

This clone occurred a few times. V gene TRBV2 combines with J gene TRBJ2-1, with D maybe TRBD2 (5 bases). V lost 4 bases and J 9 bases, leaving 13 bases between the germline ends. The CDR3 runs 13 residues. Germline CDR1 SNHLY, CDR2 FYNNEI. CDR3 protein: CASSAQRRGEQFF. The CDR3 nucleotides read TGTGCCAGCAGTGCCCAACGACGGGGTGAGCAGTTCTTC. Full variable domain (missing parts from reference TRBV2 and TRBJ2-1): EPEVTQTPSHQVTQMGQEVILRCVPISNHLYFYWYRQILGQKVEFLVSFYNNEISEKSEIFDDQFSVERPDGSNFTLKIRSTKLEDSAMYFCASSAQRRGEQFFGPGTRLTVL.

This clone has only a few counts. The chain recombines TRBV5-4 with TRBJ1-1, with D uncertain. V was shortened by 5 bases and J by 0 bases, with 14 bases between the two germline ends. CDR1 is SGHNT, CDR2 YYREEE, per germline (reference sequence). CDR3 size: 15 residues. The CDR3 coding sequence is TGTGCCAGCAGAACAAGGGAGGTTTTGAACACTGAAGCTTTCTTT. It is translated as CASRTREVLNTEAFF.

The chain couples TRBV2 to TRBJ2-4; maybe TRBD2 (6 bases). The CDR3 totals 15 residues. Germline V gene sequence: CDR1 SNHLY, CDR2 FYNNEI. Trimming cost V 1 base and J 3 bases, with 10 bases left between them. The CDR3 sequence is CASSEDSGGKNIQYF. The CDR3 DNA reads TGTGCCAGCAGTGAAGATTCCGGGGGCAAAAACATTCAGTACTTC.

J is TRBJ1-1 and V is TRBV7-9; D is undetermined. The CDR3 sequence is 14 residues long. CDR1 SEHNR and CDR2 FQNEAQ come from the germline V gene (reference sequence). Trimming pared 3 bases from V and 4 bases from J, leaving 12 bases between. CDR3 sequence: CASSFLLSGTEAFF. The CDR3 region has the DNA TGTGCCAGCAGCTTTCTACTTTCGGGCACTGAAGCTTTCTTT.

In DNA form, the CDR3 reads TGTGCCAGCAGCCGGACACCCGGGGGGTTAGCCAAAAACATTCAGTACTTC. Amino acids: CASSRTPGGLAKNIQYF. This chain uses TRBV13 with TRBJ2-4; 7 bases line up with TRBD2. Trimming at V came to 5 bases and at J to 0 bases, leaving 10 bases not matched to a gene. The CDR3 is 17 residues long. Germline V CDR1 and CDR2: PRHDT, FYEKMQ (reference sequence).

The V call is TRBV5-1, the J call TRBJ2-7; 7 positions agree with TRBD1. V dropped 3 bases and J dropped 5; count of bases not matched to a gene: 14. The CDR3 has 16 amino acids. Germline V gene sequence: CDR1 SGHRS, CDR2 YFSETQ. CDR3 coding DNA: TGCGCCAGCAGCTCAACGGGACAGCTAATTGTCCACGAGCAGTACTTC. Translation: CASSSTGQLIVHEQYF.

The chain joins TRBV5-5 to TRBJ2-5; TRBD1 aligns across 10 bases. The CDR3 sequence is 15 residues long. V shed 1 base, J shed 5 bases, and the junction held 5 bases outside the gene matches. Looked up from germline, CDR1 is SGHKS and CDR2 is YYEKEE (reference sequence). The CDR3 is CASSLQGQGWETQYF. DNA of the CDR3: TGTGCCAGCAGCTTGCAGGGACAGGGGTGGGAGACCCAGTACTTC.

This clone was recorded at least ten times. The chain employs TRBV2 and TRBJ1-6; 10 nucleotides match TRBD1. The length of the CDR3 is 14 residues. Unmatched junction bases numbered 5, after V lost 6 bases and J lost 9 bases. Germline CDR1 and CDR2: SNHLY and FYNNEI. The CDR3 spells CASSGQGGISPLHF. The CDR3 DNA follows: TGTGCCAGCAGCGGACAGGGGGGAATTTCACCCCTCCACTTT.

This clone was detected ten times or more. The V and J genes are TRBV28 and TRBJ1-2, with D perhaps TRBD1 (5 bases). V gave up 8 bases and J gave up 6 bases, with 10 bases separating them. This CDR3 is built from 11 residues. Germline CDR1 reads MDHEN; CDR2 reads SYDVKM. DNA for the CDR3: TGTGCCAGCGATAAAGGGGATGGCTACACCTTC. Translation: CASDKGDGYTF.

In its sample, this clone was seen a few times. This chain joins TRBV30 and TRBJ1-1; 11 nucleotides match TRBD1. Germline CDR1 is GTSNPN and CDR2 is SVGIG (reference sequence). The CDR3 covers 15 residues. The CDR3 protein is CASDRGHVLNTEAFF. CDR3 sequence (DNA): TGTGCTTCGGACAGGGGGCACGTTTTGAACACTGAAGCTTTCTTT.

The rearrangement links TRBV6-5 to TRBJ1-1, with a weak D call TRBD1 (6 bases). This CDR3 is built from 14 residues. Germline V gene lookup returns CDR1 MNHEY and CDR2 SVGAGI. Trimming removed 5 bases at V and 10 bases at J, with 20 bases between. The CDR3 nucleotides are TGTGCCAGCAGTCCCATAAATTGGGACATCGGAGCTTTCTTT. It yields the protein CASSPINWDIGAFF.